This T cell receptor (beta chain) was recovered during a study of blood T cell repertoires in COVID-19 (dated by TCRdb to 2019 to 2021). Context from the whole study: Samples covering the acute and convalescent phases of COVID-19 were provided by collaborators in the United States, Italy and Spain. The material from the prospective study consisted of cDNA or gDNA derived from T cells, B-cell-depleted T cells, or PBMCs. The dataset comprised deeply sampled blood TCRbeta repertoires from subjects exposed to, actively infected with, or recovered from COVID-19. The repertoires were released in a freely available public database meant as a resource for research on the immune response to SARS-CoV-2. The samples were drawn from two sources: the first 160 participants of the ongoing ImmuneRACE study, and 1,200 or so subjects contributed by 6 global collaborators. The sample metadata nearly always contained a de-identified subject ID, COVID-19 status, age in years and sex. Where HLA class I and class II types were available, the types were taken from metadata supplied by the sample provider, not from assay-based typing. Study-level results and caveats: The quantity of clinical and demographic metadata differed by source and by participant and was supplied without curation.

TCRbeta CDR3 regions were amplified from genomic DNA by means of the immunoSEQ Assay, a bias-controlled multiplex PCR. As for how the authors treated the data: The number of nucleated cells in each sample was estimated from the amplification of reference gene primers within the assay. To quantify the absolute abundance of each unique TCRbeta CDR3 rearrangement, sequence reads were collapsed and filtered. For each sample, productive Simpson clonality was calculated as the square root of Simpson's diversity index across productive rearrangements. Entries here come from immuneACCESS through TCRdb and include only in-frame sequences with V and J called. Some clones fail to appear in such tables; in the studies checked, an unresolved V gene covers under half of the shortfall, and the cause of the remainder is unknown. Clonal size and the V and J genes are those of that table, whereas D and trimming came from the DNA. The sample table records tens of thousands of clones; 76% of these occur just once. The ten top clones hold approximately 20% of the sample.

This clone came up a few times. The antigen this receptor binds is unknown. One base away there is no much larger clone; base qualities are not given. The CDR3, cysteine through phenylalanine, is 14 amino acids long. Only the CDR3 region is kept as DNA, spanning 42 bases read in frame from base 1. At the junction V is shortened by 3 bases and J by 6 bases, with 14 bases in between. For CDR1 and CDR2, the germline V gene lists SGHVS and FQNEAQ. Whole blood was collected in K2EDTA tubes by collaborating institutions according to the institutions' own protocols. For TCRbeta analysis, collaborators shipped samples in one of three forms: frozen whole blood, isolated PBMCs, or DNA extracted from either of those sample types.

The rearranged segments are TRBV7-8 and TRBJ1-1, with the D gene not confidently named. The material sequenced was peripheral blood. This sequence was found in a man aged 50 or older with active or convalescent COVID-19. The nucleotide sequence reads TGTGCCAGCAGCTTCATGATGGAGGGTGCTGAAGCTTTCTTT. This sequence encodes CASSFMMEGAEAFF.